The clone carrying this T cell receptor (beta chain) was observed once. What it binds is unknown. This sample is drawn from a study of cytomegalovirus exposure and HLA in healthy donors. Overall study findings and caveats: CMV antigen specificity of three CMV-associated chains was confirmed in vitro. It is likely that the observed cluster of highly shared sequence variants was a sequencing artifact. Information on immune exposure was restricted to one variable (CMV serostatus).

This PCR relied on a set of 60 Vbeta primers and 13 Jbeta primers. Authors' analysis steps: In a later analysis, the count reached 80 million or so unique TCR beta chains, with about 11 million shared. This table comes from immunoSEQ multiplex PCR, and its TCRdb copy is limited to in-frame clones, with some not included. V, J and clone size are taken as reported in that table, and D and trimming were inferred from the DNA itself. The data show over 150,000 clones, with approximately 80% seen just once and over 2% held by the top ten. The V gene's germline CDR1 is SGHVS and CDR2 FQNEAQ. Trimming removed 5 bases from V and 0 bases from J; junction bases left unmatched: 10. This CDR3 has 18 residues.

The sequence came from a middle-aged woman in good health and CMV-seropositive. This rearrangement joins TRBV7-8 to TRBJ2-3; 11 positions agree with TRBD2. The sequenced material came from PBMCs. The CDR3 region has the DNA TGTGCCAGCAGCCGGCGATCCATAGCGGGGGGGAGCACAGATACGCAGTATTTT. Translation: CASSRRSIAGGSTDTQYF.